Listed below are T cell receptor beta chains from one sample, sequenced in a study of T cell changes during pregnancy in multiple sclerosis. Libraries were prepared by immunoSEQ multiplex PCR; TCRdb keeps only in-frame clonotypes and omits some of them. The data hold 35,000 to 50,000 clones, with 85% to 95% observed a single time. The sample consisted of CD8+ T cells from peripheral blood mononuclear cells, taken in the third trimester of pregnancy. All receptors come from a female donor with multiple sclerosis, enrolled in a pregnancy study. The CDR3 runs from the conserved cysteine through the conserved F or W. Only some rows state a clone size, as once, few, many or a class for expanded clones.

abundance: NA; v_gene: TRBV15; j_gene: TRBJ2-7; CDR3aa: CATSRDAGGAYEQYF
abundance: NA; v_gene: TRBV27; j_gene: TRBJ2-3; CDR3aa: CASSTLGSDTQYF
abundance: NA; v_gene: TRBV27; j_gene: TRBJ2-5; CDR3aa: CASSLAGDKETQYF
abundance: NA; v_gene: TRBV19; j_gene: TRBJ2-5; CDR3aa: CASSIRDTTGETQYF
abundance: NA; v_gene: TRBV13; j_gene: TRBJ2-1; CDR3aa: CASSLVSGGPHSYNEQFF
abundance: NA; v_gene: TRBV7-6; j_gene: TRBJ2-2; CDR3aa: CASRDRDTGELFF
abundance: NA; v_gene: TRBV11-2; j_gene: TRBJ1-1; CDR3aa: CASSLGSLGRGNTEAFF
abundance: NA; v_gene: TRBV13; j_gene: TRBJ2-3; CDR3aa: CASSTPIQREGASTDTQYF
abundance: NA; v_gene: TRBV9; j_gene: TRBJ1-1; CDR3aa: CASSVGGGQNTEAFF
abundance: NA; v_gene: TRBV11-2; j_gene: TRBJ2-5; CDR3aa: CASSASGEGQETQYF
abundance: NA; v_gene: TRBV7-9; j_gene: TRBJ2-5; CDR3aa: CASSLSTQASQETQYF
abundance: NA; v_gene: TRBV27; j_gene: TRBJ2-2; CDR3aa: CASSGAGELFF
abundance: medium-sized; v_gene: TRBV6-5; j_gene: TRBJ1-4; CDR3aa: CASSYTGEKLFF
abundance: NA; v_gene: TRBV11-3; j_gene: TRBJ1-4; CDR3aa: CASSNPPTGDEKLFF
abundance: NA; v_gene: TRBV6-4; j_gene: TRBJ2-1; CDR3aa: CASSDRTSGSDEQFF
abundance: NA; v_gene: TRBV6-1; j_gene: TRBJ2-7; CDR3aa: CASSEFIQQISYEQYF
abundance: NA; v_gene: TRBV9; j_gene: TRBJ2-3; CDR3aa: CASSVLGGPTDTQYF
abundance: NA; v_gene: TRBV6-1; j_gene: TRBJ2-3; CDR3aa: CASSDVGQSYTQYF
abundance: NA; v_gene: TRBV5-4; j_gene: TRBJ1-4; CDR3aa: CASSFKGLGDEKLFF
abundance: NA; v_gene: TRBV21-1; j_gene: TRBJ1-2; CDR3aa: CASSKLPADRGQWYGYTF
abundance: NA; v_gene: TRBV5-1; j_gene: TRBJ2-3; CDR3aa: CASSPPGVTDTQYF
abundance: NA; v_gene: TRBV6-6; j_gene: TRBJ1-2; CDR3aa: CASSYSTGGVYGYTF
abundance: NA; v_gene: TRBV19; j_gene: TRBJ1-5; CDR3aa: CASNVGVSNQPQHF
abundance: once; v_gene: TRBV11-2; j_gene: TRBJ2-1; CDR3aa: CASTPAGTGGAHEQFF
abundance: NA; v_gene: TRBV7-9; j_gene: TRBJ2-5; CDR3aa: CASSPWAQETQYF
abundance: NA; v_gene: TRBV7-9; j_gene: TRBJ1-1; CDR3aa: CASNWGGGVNTEAFF
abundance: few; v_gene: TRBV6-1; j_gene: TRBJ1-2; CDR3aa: CASSGTENYGYTF